The clone carrying this T cell receptor (beta chain) appeared a few times. These data come from a study of blood T cell repertoires in COVID-19. Study as a whole: Acute and convalescent COVID-19 specimens originated in the United States, Italy and Spain. PBMCs, B-cell-depleted T cells, or T cells provided the cDNA or gDNA that made up the material.

Original processing notes: Amplification of reference gene primers was used by the study to estimate nucleated cell counts. Produced via immunoSEQ multiplex PCR; TCRdb's table is partial and in-frame only. V, J and clone size are those of that table, while D and trimming were read from the DNA. The sample shows 60,000 or so clones, more than 60% of them seen only once. The V gene end was trimmed by 5 bases and the J gene end by 3 bases; junction bases not matched to a gene: 10. From germline, CDR1 is LNHDA and CDR2 SQIVND (reference sequence). The CDR3 spans 15 residues. The sequencing input was peripheral blood. This clonotype was sampled from a human donor in a cohort sampled during active COVID-19. The gene calls are TRBV19 and TRBJ2-7; 7 nucleotides align to TRBD2. The CDR3 sequence: CASSPGAGVSYEQYF. The CDR3 bases are TGTGCCAGTAGTCCGGGTGCGGGAGTGAGCTACGAGCAGTACTTC.